The rows below give T cell receptor beta chains drawn from one sample of a study of cytomegalovirus exposure and HLA in healthy donors. Some clones are missing from TCRdb's copy, which holds only in-frame ones; the method was immunoSEQ multiplex PCR. The sample records some 180,000 clones, roughly 75% being singletons. The sequenced sample consisted of PBMCs. Every receptor here comes from a woman aged 25-40 years in good health and CMV-seronegative. CDR3s include the opening cysteine and the closing phenylalanine or tryptophan. The D gene is left open where the match is weak. Some rows mark clone size as missing; the rest say once, few, many or name a class of expanded clone.

>TRBV11-2|TRBD1|TRBJ1-5|once
CASSLDREHNQPQHF
TGTGCCAGCAGCTTGGACAGGGAACACAATCAGCCCCAGCATTTT
>TRBV27|TRBD1|TRBJ2-1|NA
CASSLNRGPYNEQFF
TGTGCCAGCAGTTTGAACAGGGGGCCGTACAATGAGCAGTTCTTC
>TRBV7-9|TRBD2|TRBJ2-7|NA
CASRLTSGDSYEQYF
TGTGCCAGCAGACTTACTAGCGGAGACTCCTACGAGCAGTACTTC
>TRBV5-6|NA|TRBJ1-5|NA
CASSHRVSNQPQHF
TGTGCCAGCAGTCACAGGGTAAGCAATCAGCCCCAGCATTTT
>TRBV5-4|NA|TRBJ2-1|once
CASSLEARGYNEQFF
TGTGCCAGCAGCTTGGAGGCCAGGGGCTACAATGAGCAGTTCTTC
>TRBV19|TRBD1|TRBJ1-5|NA
CASKGPGGNQPQHF
TGTGCCAGTAAAGGGCCAGGGGGAAATCAGCCCCAGCATTTT
>TRBV19|NA|TRBJ1-6|NA
CASSNPDSPLHF
TGTGCCAGTAGTAATCCAGATTCACCCCTCCACTTT
>TRBV27|NA|TRBJ1-2|once
CASSPFYLELNYGYTF
TGTGCCAGCAGTCCCTTCTATTTGGAGCTTAACTATGGCTACACCTTC
>TRBV10-3|TRBD1|TRBJ2-2|NA
CAISPWGQGVNTGELFF
TGTGCCATCAGTCCCTGGGGGCAGGGGGTAAACACCGGGGAGCTGTTTTTT
>TRBV6-6|NA|TRBJ1-6|few
CASSSQGRNSPLHF
TGTGCCAGCAGTTCCCAGGGGCGTAATTCACCCCTCCACTTT
>TRBV6-5|TRBD1|TRBJ2-7|NA
CASSKTGGEQYF
TGTGCCAGCAGCAAAACAGGGGGGGAGCAGTACTTC
>TRBV9|TRBD1|TRBJ2-1|NA
CASSVGPGTGMSSYNEQFF
TGTGCCAGCAGCGTGGGCCCCGGGACAGGGATGAGCTCCTACAATGAGCAGTTCTTC
>TRBV5-1|NA|TRBJ2-3|NA
CASSGAGADTQYF
TGCGCCAGCAGCGGGGCCGGAGCAGATACGCAGTATTTT
>TRBV2|NA|TRBJ1-1|once
CASSDPVTEAFF
TGTGCCAGCAGTGATCCAGTCACTGAAGCTTTCTTT
>TRBV10-3|NA|TRBJ1-5|few
CAISETRDTHQPQHF
TGTGCCATCAGTGAAACAAGGGACACTCATCAGCCCCAGCATTTT
>TRBV4-3|NA|TRBJ2-5|NA
CASSQAWGEGTQYF
TGCGCCAGCAGCCAAGCGTGGGGAGAAGGGACCCAGTACTTC
>TRBV7-8|TRBD1|TRBJ2-6|NA
CASSLGDRGLAGANVLTF
TGTGCCAGCAGCTTAGGGGACAGGGGGCTGGCTGGGGCCAACGTCCTGACTTTC
>TRBV4-1|NA|TRBJ1-1|NA
CASSPKRGAEAFF
TGCGCCAGCAGCCCGAAAAGGGGCGCTGAAGCTTTCTTT
>TRBV13|NA|TRBJ1-3|NA
CASSPGTVSGNTIYF
TGTGCCAGCAGCCCCGGGACTGTTTCTGGAAACACCATATATTTT
>TRBV5-4|NA|TRBJ2-3|NA
CASSPSTDTQYF
TGTGCCAGCAGCCCTAGCACAGATACGCAGTATTTT
>TRBV6-1|TRBD1|TRBJ1-1|few
CASRTGGPGAFF
TGTGCCAGCAGGACAGGGGGCCCTGGAGCTTTCTTT
>TRBV6-5|TRBD1|TRBJ1-1|NA
CASSDHDRASAFF
TGTGCCAGCAGTGACCACGACAGGGCAAGCGCTTTCTTT